This T cell receptor beta chain was sequenced during a study of T cell clonotyping in hematopoietic cell transplantation. Background on the study: Cytoreduction preceded collection of pretransplant recipient samples.

Regarding time point: recipient sample about 28 days before transplant, after cytoreduction. Germline CDR1 reads LNHNV; CDR2 reads YYDKDF (reference sequence). Unmatched junction bases numbered 10, after V lost 6 bases and J lost 7 bases. The CDR3 runs to 15 residues. Produced via immunoSEQ multiplex PCR; TCRdb's table is partial and in-frame only. Here the sample spans 45,000 or so clones, about four fifths being singletons. Sequencing was performed on peripheral blood mononuclear cells, taken before stem cell transplant. The receptor was derived from a man between 60 and 75 years old with myelodysplastic syndrome. Some clones in this sample may be carry-over from other donors' samples. The chain combines TRBV15 with TRBJ2-5; 11 bases are shared with TRBD2. The CDR3 DNA reads TGTGCCACCAGGCTAGCGGGGGGTACTATTGGGACCCAGTACTTC. Protein sequence: CATRLAGGTIGTQYF.